The rows below give T cell receptor beta chains drawn from one sample of a study of OX40 agonist ivuxolimab in advanced cancers. TCRdb keeps only in-frame clones here, not all; method: immunoSEQ multiplex PCR. This sample carries some 68,000 clones, 88% of them seen once, and the ten largest clones take about 1%. The sample in question was CD4+ or CD8+ T cells sorted from blood, obtained in a trial of the OX40 agonist ivuxolimab. The receptor set was obtained from an adult with an advanced solid tumor such as melanoma, head and neck, liver or kidney cancer. CDR3s include the opening cysteine and the closing phenylalanine or tryptophan. A D gene is named only where the DNA matches it firmly. Rows give clone size only sometimes, using once, few, many, or a class for an expanded clone.

TRBJ2-7,TRBV2,NA,NA,TGTGCCAGCAGGGACCAAGTCTGGGTCGAGCAGTACTTC,CASRDQVWVEQYF
TRBJ1-1,TRBV4-2,NA,NA,TGTGCCAGCAGCCAAGAAAAGTTTTACACTGAAGCTTTCTTT,CASSQEKFYTEAFF
TRBJ2-4,TRBV27,NA,TRBD2,TGTGCCAGCAGTTTATTAGCGGGGGGAGATAACATTCAGTACTTC,CASSLLAGGDNIQYF
TRBJ2-6,TRBV19,once,NA,TGTGCCAGTAGGGTCCACGAGGCCAACGTCCTGACTTTC,CASRVHEANVLTF
TRBJ2-1,TRBV4-2,NA,TRBD2,TGTGCCAGCAGCCAACCAACTAGCGGGGGACGACATGAGCAGTTCTTC,CASSQPTSGGRHEQFF
TRBJ2-1,TRBV7-2,NA,NA,TGTGCCAGCGATACGGCGGGGCTCTACAATGAGCAGTTCTTC,CASDTAGLYNEQFF
TRBJ2-6,TRBV25-1,NA,NA,TGTGCCAGCAGTGAATCGCGATTCTCTGGGGCCAACGTCCTGACTTTC,CASSESRFSGANVLTF
TRBJ2-5,TRBV19,NA,NA,TGTGCCAGTACCCTCGTCGGGGTTTTTCAAGAGACCCAGTACTTC,CASTLVGVFQETQYF
TRBJ2-7,TRBV7-2,NA,TRBD2,TGTGCCAGCAGCTTAGGGGGTGCGGGAGAATACGAGCAGTACTTC,CASSLGGAGEYEQYF
TRBJ2-3,TRBV28,NA,NA,TGTGCCAGCAGTTGGAACCGGGGACGGGATACGCAGTATTTT,CASSWNRGRDTQYF
TRBJ2-7,TRBV28,NA,TRBD1,TGTGCCAGCAGTCCGGGACAGGGCTACGAGCAGTACTTC,CASSPGQGYEQYF
TRBJ1-2,TRBV30,NA,NA,TGTGCCTGGAGTCCCGGACAGTCTTATGGCTACACCTTC,CAWSPGQSYGYTF
TRBJ1-6,TRBV5-1,NA,NA,TGCGCCAGCAGCCCCGGGACGGGTAATTCACCCCTCCACTTT,CASSPGTGNSPLHF
TRBJ1-2,TRBV5-5,NA,TRBD1,TGTGCCAGCAGGGGTGGTAAGACAGGGGGCTATGGCTACACCTTC,CASRGGKTGGYGYTF
TRBJ2-7,TRBV13,once,NA,TGTGCCAGCAGCTTAGCCTACGAGCAGTACTTC,CASSLAYEQYF
TRBJ1-1,TRBV29-1,NA,NA,TGCAGCGTTGATCAGGGATGGAACACTGAAGCTTTCTTT,CSVDQGWNTEAFF
TRBJ2-7,TRBV7-2,NA,NA,TGTGCCAGCAGCTTAGATCGGGAGCGCGAGCAGTACTTC,CASSLDREREQYF
TRBJ2-1,TRBV29-1,NA,TRBD1,TGCAGCGCCCAGGGGGCTTCCTACAATGAGCAGTTCTTC,CSAQGASYNEQFF
TRBJ1-2,TRBV11-2,NA,NA,TGTGCCAGCAGCTTAGTAGGGGCCTATGGCTACACCTTC,CASSLVGAYGYTF
TRBJ2-2,TRBV9,NA,TRBD1,TGTGCCAGCAGCCCCACAGGGGACAGCCCCGGGGAGCTGTTTTTT,CASSPTGDSPGELFF
TRBJ2-7,TRBV6-5,NA,TRBD2,TGTGCCAGCTGGGGACTAGCGAGTTCCTACGAGCAGTACTTC,CASWGLASSYEQYF
TRBJ2-5,TRBV5-6,NA,NA,TGTGCCAGCAGCTTGTCACCCCAAGAGACCCAGTACTTC,CASSLSPQETQYF
TRBJ2-7,TRBV29-1,once,TRBD2,TGCAGCGTTGAAGGACCTAGCGGAAGCTCCTACGAGCAGTACTTC,CSVEGPSGSSYEQYF
TRBJ2-7,TRBV4-3,NA,TRBD1,TGCGCCAGCAGCCAAGAAGGGGCGGACAGGCGCTACGAGCAGTACTTC,CASSQEGADRRYEQYF
TRBJ1-5,TRBV6-5,NA,TRBD1,TGTGCCAGCATGGGACAGCCCAATCAGCCCCAGCATTTT,CASMGQPNQPQHF
TRBJ2-7,TRBV2,NA,NA,TGTGCCAGCAAAGACTCGGCCCAATCCTACGAGCAGTACTTC,CASKDSAQSYEQYF
TRBJ1-1,TRBV7-2,NA,NA,TGTGCCAGCAGTCACACCGGGACGGGAGCTTTCTTT,CASSHTGTGAFF
TRBJ2-3,TRBV6-5,once,NA,TGTGCCAGCAGTTACTCCCGGCGTAGCACAGATACGCAGTATTTT,CASSYSRRSTDTQYF
TRBJ2-3,TRBV5-1,NA,NA,TGCGCCAGCGGCTTAGCGGCCAGCACAGATACGCAGTATTTT,CASGLAASTDTQYF
TRBJ2-2,TRBV23-1,NA,NA,TGCGCCAGCAGTCTTTCGGATTTGACCGGGGAGCTGTTTTTT,CASSLSDLTGELFF
TRBJ1-4,TRBV7-9,NA,TRBD1,TGTGCCAGCAGTTCCGGGACAGGGTCGGAAAAACTGTTTTTT,CASSSGTGSEKLFF
TRBJ2-3,TRBV19,NA,TRBD1,TGTGCCAGTAGTTCGGGGGACAGGTGGACAGATACGCAGTATTTT,CASSSGDRWTDTQYF
TRBJ2-1,TRBV7-8,NA,NA,TGTGCCAGCAGCTTGGAGCTCCCCAGGGAGCAGTTCTTC,CASSLELPREQFF
TRBJ2-2,TRBV25-1,NA,NA,TGTGCCAGCAGTGAGGTCACAGGGGGGGTCGGGGAGCTGTTTTTT,CASSEVTGGVGELFF
TRBJ1-2,TRBV19,NA,TRBD1,TGTGCCAGTCGGCCCCTCGGGACAGAAGGTTCGTTCTATGGCTACACCTTC,CASRPLGTEGSFYGYTF
TRBJ2-3,TRBV5-6,NA,NA,TGTGCCAGCGGGGGGTTTAGCACAGATACGCAGTATTTT,CASGGFSTDTQYF
TRBJ2-6,TRBV5-1,NA,NA,TGCGCCAGCAGGGCTGGGGCCAACGTCCTGACTTTC,CASRAGANVLTF
TRBJ1-1,TRBV28,NA,NA,TGTGCCAGCACAGGTTGGACTTCGGGGGGGTTGAACACTGAAGCTTTCTTT,CASTGWTSGGLNTEAFF
TRBJ1-2,TRBV7-2,NA,TRBD1,TGTGCCAGCAGCCTAGGGGACAGCCTCTATGGCTACACCTTC,CASSLGDSLYGYTF
TRBJ1-6,TRBV6-5,NA,NA,TGTGCCAGCAGTTACTCCCTGCAGGGGATGGATTCACCCCTCCACTTT,CASSYSLQGMDSPLHF
TRBJ1-1,TRBV5-1,NA,TRBD1,TGCGCCAGCAGTCCTCAGGGGGTTCGGGACACTGAAGCTTTCTTT,CASSPQGVRDTEAFF
TRBJ2-1,TRBV4-1,NA,TRBD2,TGCGCCAGCAGCCAAGATCATGAGGGTTGGGGATTAGCGGGAGGGAACAATGAGCAGTTCTTC,CASSQDHEGWGLAGGNNEQFF
TRBJ2-2,TRBV27,NA,NA,TGTGCCAGCAGTTTATTCCGACTAGCGAACACCGGGGAGCTGTTTTTT,CASSLFRLANTGELFF
TRBJ2-7,TRBV5-1,NA,NA,TGCGCCAGCAGCTTGATAGGCAGGGGAAGCGACGAGCAGTACTTC,CASSLIGRGSDEQYF
TRBJ2-5,TRBV7-9,NA,NA,TGTGCCAGCAGGCCGGAGGCCCAGTACTTC,CASRPEAQYF
TRBJ2-2,TRBV19,NA,TRBD2,TGTGCCAGTAGTATCCCCGTAGGACTAGCGGTAGCGAACACCGGGGAGCTGTTTTTT,CASSIPVGLAVANTGELFF
TRBJ2-3,TRBV13,NA,NA,TGTGCCAGCAGCTCGCGGACCACGAGCACAGATACGCAGTATTTT,CASSSRTTSTDTQYF
TRBJ2-3,TRBV9,NA,NA,TGTGCCAGCAGCGTTACGGGCCAAAGCACAGATACGCAGTATTTT,CASSVTGQSTDTQYF
TRBJ1-6,TRBV6-1,NA,NA,TGTGCCAGCAGTGAAGTAGGGACTGTTAATTCACCCCTCCACTTT,CASSEVGTVNSPLHF
TRBJ2-2,TRBV19,NA,NA,TGTGCCAGTAGTTCCACAGGGTTATCCGGGGAGCTGTTTTTT,CASSSTGLSGELFF
TRBJ2-1,TRBV28,NA,NA,TGTGCCAGCAGTTTAGAAAGGGGAGGGACAGCTCTCAATGAGCAGTTCTTC,CASSLERGGTALNEQFF
TRBJ1-4,TRBV7-2,NA,NA,TGTGCCAGCAGCCCACGATTAACAACTAATGAAAAACTGTTTTTT,CASSPRLTTNEKLFF
TRBJ2-3,TRBV27,NA,NA,TGTGCCAGCAGTTTAAGGACTGTTGGTAGGGAAGATACGCAGTATTTT,CASSLRTVGREDTQYF
TRBJ2-1,TRBV15,NA,TRBD2,TGTGCCACCAGCAGAGTAGGACTAGCGCGACGTCCCTACAATGAGCAGTTCTTC,CATSRVGLARRPYNEQFF
TRBJ2-2,TRBV4-2,NA,NA,TGTGCCAGCAGCCAACACACAGGGAACACCGGGGAGCTGTTTTTT,CASSQHTGNTGELFF
TRBJ2-3,TRBV21-1,NA,NA,TGTGCCAGCACCCAGACTAGCGGGAGGGCTGGTGATACGCAGTATTTT,CASTQTSGRAGDTQYF
TRBJ1-3,TRBV30,NA,NA,TGTGCCTGGGGGCCCTCGGGTGGAAACACCATATATTTT,CAWGPSGGNTIYF
TRBJ2-5,TRBV7-3,once,TRBD2,TGTGCCAGCAGCTTATTCGGGGGGGTAGGAGAGACCCAGTACTTC,CASSLFGGVGETQYF
TRBJ2-7,TRBV13,NA,TRBD1,TGTGCCAGCAGCCGCCGGGACAGTGGATTCGGCGAGCAGTACTTC,CASSRRDSGFGEQYF
TRBJ1-1,TRBV18,NA,NA,TGTGCCAGCTCGTCGAGACAAGCTCGGGACACTGAAGCTTTCTTT,CASSSRQARDTEAFF